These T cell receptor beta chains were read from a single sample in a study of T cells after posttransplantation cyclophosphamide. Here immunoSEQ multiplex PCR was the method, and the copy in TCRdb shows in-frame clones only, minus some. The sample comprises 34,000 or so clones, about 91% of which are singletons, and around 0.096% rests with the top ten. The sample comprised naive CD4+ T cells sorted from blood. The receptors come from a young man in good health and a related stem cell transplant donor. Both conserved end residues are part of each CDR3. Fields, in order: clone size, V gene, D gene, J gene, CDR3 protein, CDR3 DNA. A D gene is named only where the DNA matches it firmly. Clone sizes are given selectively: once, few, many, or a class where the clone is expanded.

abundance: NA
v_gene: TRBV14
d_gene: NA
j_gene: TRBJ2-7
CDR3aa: CASSQERGAEQYF
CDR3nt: TGTGCCAGCAGCCAAGAACGGGGTGCCGAGCAGTACTTC

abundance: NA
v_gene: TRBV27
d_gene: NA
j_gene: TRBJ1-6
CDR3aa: CASSFVGQGEIALHF
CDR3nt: TGTGCCAGCAGTTTCGTGGGGCAGGGTGAGATCGCCCTCCACTTT

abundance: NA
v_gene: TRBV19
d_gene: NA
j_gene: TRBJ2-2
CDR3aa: CASSRLAWTPNTGELFF
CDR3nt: TGTGCCAGTAGTAGGCTAGCGTGGACTCCGAACACCGGGGAGCTGTTTTTT

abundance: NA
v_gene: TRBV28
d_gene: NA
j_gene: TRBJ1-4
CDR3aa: CASSLSGQLGEKLFF
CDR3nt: TGTGCCAGCAGTTTATCCGGACAGCTCGGTGAAAAACTGTTTTTT

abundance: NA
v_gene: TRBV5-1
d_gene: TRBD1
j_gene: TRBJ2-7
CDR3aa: CASSFGQGPYEQYF
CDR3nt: TGCGCCAGCAGCTTTGGACAGGGCCCATACGAGCAGTACTTC

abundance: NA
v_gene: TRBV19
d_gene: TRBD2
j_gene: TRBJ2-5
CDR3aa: CATRETAGVQETQYF
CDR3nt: TGTGCCACCCGAGAGACAGCGGGGGTGCAAGAGACCCAGTACTTC

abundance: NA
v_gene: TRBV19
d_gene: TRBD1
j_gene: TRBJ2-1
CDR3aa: CASRPGQGMGEQFF
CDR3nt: TGTGCCAGTAGACCGGGACAGGGGATGGGCGAGCAGTTCTTC

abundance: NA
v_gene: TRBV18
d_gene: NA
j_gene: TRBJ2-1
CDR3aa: CASSPRETSNEQFF
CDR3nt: TGTGCCAGCTCACCAAGGGAGACCTCCAATGAGCAGTTCTTC

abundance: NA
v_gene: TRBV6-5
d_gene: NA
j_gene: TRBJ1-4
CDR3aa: CASSRGAATNEKLFF
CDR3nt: TGTGCCAGCAGTCGGGGGGCAGCCACTAATGAAAAACTGTTTTTT

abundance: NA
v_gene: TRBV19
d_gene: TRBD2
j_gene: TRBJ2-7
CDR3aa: CASSSRGLAGGTYEQYF
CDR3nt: TGTGCCAGTAGTTCGAGGGGACTAGCGGGGGGAACCTACGAGCAGTACTTC

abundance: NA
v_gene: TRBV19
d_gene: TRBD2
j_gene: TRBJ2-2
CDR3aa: CASSMGGVTGELFF
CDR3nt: TGTGCCAGTAGTATGGGAGGGGTCACCGGGGAGCTGTTTTTT

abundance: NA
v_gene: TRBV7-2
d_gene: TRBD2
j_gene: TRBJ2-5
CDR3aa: CASSLGSGGGGTQYF
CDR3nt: TGTGCCAGCAGCTTAGGTAGCGGGGGAGGTGGGACCCAGTACTTC

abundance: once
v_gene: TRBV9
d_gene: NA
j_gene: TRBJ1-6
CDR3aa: CASSAWAENSPLHF
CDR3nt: TGTGCCAGCAGCGCGTGGGCAGAGAATTCACCCCTCCACTTT

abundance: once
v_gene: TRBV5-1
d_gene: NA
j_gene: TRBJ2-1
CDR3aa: CASSGGSYNEQFF
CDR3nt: TGCGCCAGCAGCGGAGGTTCCTACAATGAGCAGTTCTTC

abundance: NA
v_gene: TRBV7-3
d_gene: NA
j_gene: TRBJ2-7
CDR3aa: CASSLRAGTPYEQYF
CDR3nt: TGTGCCAGCAGCTTAAGGGCAGGGACTCCCTACGAGCAGTACTTC

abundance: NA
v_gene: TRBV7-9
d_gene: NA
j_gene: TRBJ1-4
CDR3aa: CASSATGATNEKLFF
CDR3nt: TGTGCCAGCAGCGCCACGGGGGCAACTAATGAAAAACTGTTTTTT

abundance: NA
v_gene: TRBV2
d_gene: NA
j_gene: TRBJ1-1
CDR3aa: CASRGSSGVQGTEAFF
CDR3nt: TGTGCCAGCAGGGGCTCCTCAGGGGTGCAGGGCACTGAAGCTTTCTTT

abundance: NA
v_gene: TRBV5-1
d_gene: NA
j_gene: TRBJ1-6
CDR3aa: CASSYTGNANSPLHF
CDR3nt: TGCGCCAGCAGCTACACAGGCAACGCCAATTCACCCCTCCACTTT

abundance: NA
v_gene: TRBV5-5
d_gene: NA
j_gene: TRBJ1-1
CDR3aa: CASTLTDNTEAFF
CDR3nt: TGTGCCAGCACCTTGACAGATAACACTGAAGCTTTCTTT

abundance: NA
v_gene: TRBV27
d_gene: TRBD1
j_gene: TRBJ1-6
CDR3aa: CASSYVGTENSPLHF
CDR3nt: TGTGCCAGCAGTTATGTCGGGACAGAGAATTCACCCCTCCACTTT

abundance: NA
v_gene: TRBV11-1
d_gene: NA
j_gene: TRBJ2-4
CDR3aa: CASSLAVLDRAKNIQYF
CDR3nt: TGTGCCAGCAGCTTAGCGGTGCTTGACAGGGCCAAAAACATTCAGTACTTC

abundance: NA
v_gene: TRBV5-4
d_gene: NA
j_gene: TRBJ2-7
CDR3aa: CASSLGQSSYEQYF
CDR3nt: TGTGCCAGCAGCTTGGGACAGAGCTCCTACGAGCAGTACTTC

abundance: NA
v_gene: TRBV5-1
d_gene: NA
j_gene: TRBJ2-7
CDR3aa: CASSLDTTSYEQYF
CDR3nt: TGCGCCAGCAGCTTGGACACCACGTCCTACGAGCAGTACTTC

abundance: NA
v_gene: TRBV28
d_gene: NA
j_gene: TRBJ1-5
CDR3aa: CASRPPGNQPQHF
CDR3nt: TGTGCCAGCAGGCCCCCGGGGAATCAGCCCCAGCATTTT

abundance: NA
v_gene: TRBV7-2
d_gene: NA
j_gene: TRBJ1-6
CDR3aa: CASSLVGALNSPLHF
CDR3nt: TGTGCCAGCAGCTTAGTGGGGGCCCTAAATTCACCCCTCCACTTT

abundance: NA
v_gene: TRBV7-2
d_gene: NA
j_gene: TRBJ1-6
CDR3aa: CASSDDRAYNSPLHF
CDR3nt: TGTGCCAGCAGCGATGACAGAGCCTATAATTCACCCCTCCACTTT

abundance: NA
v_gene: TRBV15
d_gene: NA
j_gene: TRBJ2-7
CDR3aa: CATSSYRDTFMDEQYF
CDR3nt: TGTGCCACCAGCTCCTACCGGGACACCTTTATGGACGAGCAGTACTTC

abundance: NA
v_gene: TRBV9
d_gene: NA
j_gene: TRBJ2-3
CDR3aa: CASSVGGGGVRADTQYF
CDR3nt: TGTGCCAGCAGCGTAGGAGGAGGGGGCGTTAGGGCAGATACGCAGTATTTT

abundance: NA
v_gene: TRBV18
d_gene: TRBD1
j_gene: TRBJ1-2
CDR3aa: CASSPERDSRYGYTF
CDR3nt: TGTGCCAGCTCACCGGAACGGGACAGCAGATATGGCTACACCTTC

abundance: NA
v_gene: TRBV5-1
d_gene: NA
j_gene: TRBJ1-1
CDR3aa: CASSPGTFSTEAFF
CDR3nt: TGCGCCAGCAGCCCAGGGACATTCTCCACTGAAGCTTTCTTT

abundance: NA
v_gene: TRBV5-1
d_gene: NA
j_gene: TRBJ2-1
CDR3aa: CASSGLELDEQFF
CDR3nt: TGCGCCAGCAGCGGACTGGAGTTGGATGAGCAGTTCTTC

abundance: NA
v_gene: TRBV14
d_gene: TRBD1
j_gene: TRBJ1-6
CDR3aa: CASSPSGGNSPLHF
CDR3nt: TGTGCCAGCAGCCCCTCAGGGGGGAATTCACCCCTCCACTTT

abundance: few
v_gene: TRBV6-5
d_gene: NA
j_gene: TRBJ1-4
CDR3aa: CASSYGLAGEKLFF
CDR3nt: TGTGCCAGCAGTTATGGGCTGGCGGGGGAAAAACTGTTTTTT

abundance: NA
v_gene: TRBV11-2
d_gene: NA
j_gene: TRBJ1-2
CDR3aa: CASSLVEAGTYYGYTF
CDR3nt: TGTGCCAGCAGCTTAGTAGAGGCGGGAACATACTATGGCTACACCTTC

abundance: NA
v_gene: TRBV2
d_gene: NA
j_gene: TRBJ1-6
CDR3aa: CASSEGRRDSPLHF
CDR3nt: TGTGCCAGCAGTGAAGGCAGGCGGGATTCGCCCCTCCACTTT

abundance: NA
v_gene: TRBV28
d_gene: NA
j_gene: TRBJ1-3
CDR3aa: CASSLWPESSGNTIYF
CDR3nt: TGTGCCAGCAGTTTATGGCCCGAGAGCTCTGGAAACACCATATATTTT

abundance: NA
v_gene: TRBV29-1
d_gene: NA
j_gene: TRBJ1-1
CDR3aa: CSVEVLTGGNTEAFF
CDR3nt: TGCAGCGTTGAGGTCCTGACGGGGGGGAACACTGAAGCTTTCTTT

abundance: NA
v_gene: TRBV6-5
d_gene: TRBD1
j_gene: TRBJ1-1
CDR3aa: CASSYGGTGLDTEAFF
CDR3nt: TGTGCCAGCAGCTACGGGGGGACAGGGTTAGACACTGAAGCTTTCTTT

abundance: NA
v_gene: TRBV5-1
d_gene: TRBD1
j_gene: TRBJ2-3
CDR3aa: CASSFGDRGPDTQYF
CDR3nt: TGCGCCAGCAGCTTCGGAGACAGGGGGCCAGATACGCAGTATTTT

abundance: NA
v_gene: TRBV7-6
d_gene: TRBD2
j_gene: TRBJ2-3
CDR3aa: CASSLAGLAGEIRTDTQYF
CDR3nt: TGTGCCAGCAGCTTAGCGGGACTAGCGGGGGAGATACGCACAGATACGCAGTATTTT

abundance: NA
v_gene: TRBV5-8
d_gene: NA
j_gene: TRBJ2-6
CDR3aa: CASSLGQQPSGANVLTF
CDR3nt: TGTGCCAGCAGCTTAGGACAGCAACCCTCTGGGGCCAACGTCCTGACTTTC

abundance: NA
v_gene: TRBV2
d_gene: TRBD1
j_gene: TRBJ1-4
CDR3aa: CASTSNKGAWEKLFF
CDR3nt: TGTGCCAGCACCTCCAACAAGGGGGCATGGGAAAAACTGTTTTTT

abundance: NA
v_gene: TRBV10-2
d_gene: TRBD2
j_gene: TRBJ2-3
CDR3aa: CASSLTSGGLRDTQYF
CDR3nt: TGCGCCAGCAGTCTGACTAGCGGGGGCCTCCGGGATACGCAGTATTTT

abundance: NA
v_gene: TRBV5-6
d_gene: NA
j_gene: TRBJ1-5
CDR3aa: CASSLNGGWSNQPQHF
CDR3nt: TGTGCCAGCAGCTTGAACGGGGGTTGGAGCAATCAGCCCCAGCATTTT

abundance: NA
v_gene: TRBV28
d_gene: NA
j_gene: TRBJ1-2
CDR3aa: CASSFPSGGMGYGYTF
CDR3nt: TGTGCCAGCAGTTTCCCCTCCGGGGGAATGGGCTATGGCTACACCTTC

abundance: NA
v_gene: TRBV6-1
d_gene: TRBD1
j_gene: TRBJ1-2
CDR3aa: CASRRTGQDGYTF
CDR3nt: TGTGCCAGCAGACGCACCGGACAGGATGGCTACACCTTC

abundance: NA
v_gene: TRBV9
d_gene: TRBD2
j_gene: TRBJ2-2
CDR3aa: CASSAETGLVSGELFF
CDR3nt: TGTGCCAGCAGCGCCGAAACGGGACTAGTTTCTGGGGAGCTGTTTTTT

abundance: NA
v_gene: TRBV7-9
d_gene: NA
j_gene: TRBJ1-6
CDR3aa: CASSSTGPGGSPLHF
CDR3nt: TGTGCCAGCAGCTCCACCGGGCCAGGAGGTTCACCCCTCCACTTT

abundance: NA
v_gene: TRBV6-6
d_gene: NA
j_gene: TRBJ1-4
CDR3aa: CASSYRQVREKLFF
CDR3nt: TGTGCCAGCAGTTATAGACAGGTGCGGGAAAAACTGTTTTTT

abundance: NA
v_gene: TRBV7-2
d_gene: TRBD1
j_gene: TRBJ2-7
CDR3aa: CASSSRTGGFYEQYF
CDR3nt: TGTGCCAGCAGCTCTCGGACAGGGGGATTCTACGAGCAGTACTTC

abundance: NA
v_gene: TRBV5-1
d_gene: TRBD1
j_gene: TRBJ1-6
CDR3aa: CASSANVGTVDSPLHF
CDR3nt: TGCGCCAGCAGCGCGAACGTGGGGACAGTTGATTCACCCCTCCACTTT

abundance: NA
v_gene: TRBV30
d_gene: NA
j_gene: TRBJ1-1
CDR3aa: CAWSASPGEVMNTEAFF
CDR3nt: TGTGCCTGGAGTGCAAGTCCGGGGGAGGTAATGAACACTGAAGCTTTCTTT